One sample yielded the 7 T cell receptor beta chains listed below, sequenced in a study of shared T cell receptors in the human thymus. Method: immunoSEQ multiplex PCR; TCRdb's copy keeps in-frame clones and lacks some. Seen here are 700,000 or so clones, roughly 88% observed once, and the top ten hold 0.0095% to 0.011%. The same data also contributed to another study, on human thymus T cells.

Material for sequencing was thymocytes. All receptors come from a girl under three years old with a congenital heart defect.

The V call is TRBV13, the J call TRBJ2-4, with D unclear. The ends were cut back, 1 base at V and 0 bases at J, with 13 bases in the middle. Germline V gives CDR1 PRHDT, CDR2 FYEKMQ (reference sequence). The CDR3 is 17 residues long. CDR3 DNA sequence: TGTGCCAGCAGCTTAGCCCCGGGTTACATAGCCAAAAACATTCAGTACTTC. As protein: CASSLAPGYIAKNIQYF.

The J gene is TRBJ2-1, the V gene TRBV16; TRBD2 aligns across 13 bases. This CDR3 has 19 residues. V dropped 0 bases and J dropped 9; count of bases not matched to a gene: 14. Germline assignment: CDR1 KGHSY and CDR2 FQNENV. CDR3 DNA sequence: TGTGCCAGCAGCCAATCGTTACACGGACTAGCGGGGGTAAGTGGTGAGCAGTTCTTC. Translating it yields CASSQSLHGLAGVSGEQFF.

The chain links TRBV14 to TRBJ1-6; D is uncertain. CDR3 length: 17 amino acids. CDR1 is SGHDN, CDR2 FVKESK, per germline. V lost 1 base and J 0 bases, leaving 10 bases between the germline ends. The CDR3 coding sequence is TGTGCCAGCAGCCAAGGACGCCGGAGCTCCTATAATTCACCCCTCCACTTT. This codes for CASSQGRRSSYNSPLHF.

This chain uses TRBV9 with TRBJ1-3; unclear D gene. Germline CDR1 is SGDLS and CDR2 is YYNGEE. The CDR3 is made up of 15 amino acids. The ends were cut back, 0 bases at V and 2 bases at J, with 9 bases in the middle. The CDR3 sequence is CASSVGVDTGNTIYF. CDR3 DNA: TGTGCCAGCAGCGTAGGGGTCGACACTGGAAACACCATATATTTT.

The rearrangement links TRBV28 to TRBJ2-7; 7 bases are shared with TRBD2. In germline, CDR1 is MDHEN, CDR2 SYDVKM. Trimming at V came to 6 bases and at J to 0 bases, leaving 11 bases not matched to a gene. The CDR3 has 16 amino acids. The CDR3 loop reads CASRGGGPHDSYEQYF. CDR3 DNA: TGTGCCAGCAGGGGGGGAGGGCCACATGACTCCTACGAGCAGTACTTC.

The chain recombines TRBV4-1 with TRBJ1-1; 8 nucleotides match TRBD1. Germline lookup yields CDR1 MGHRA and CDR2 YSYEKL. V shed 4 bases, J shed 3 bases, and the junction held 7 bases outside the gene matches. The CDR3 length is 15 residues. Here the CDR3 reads CASSPGQGLDTEAFF. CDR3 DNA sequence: TGCGCCAGCAGCCCTGGACAGGGTTTGGACACTGAAGCTTTCTTT.

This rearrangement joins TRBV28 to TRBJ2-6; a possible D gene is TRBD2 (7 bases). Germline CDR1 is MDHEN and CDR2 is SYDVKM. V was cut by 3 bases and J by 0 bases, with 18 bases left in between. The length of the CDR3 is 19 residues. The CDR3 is CASSLVDRGAYSGANVLTF. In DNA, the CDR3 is TGTGCCAGCAGTTTGGTAGATCGGGGGGCCTACTCTGGGGCCAACGTCCTGACTTTC.